Listed here are 5 T cell receptor beta chains from one sample, sequenced in a study of tumor and adjacent non-tumor tissue in lung cancer. No cell sorting was done before RNA was extracted from the tissue. This non-tumor lung sample came from over 3 cm beyond the tumor edge. Three rounds of nested PCR, following a modified ARM-PCR protocol, produced the TCRbeta library. TCRdb re-called the multiplex PCR reads through MiXCR, storing one row per CDR3 protein. The sample gives 70,000 to 90,000 distinct CDR3 sequences, approximately 68% of which show up once; 28% is in the top ten. Material for sequencing was distant non-tumor lung tissue. These receptors were collected from a woman aged 45-60 years with non-small cell lung cancer.

The sample holds one count of this clonotype. A much larger clone differs from this one at a single base, so this may be a read error. This chain joins TRBV7-6 and TRBJ2-6; D possibly corresponds to TRBD1 (7 bases). Trimming removed 1 base at V and 6 bases at J, with 19 bases between. This CDR3 is built from 18 residues. In germline, CDR1 is SGHVS, CDR2 FNYEAQ. CDR3 sequence: CASSLEVEGAAEANVLTF. The CDR3 DNA reads TGTGCCAGCAGCTTAGAAGTGGAGGGGGCGGCTGAGGCCAACGTCCTGACTTTC. The full variable domain, completed using reference TRBV7-6 and TRBJ2-6, is GAGVSQSPRYKVTKRGQDVALRCDPISGHVSLYWYRQALGQGPEFLTYFNYEAQQDKSGLPNDRFSAERPEGSISTLTIQRTEQRDSAMYRCASSLEVEGAAEANVLTFGAGSRLTVL.

In the case of this clonotype: One end of the junction is discordant with germline, which a read error may explain. The V gene is TRBV11-2, the J gene TRBJ2-7; the match to TRBD1 covers 8 bases. CDR3 length: 15 amino acids. CDR1 and CDR2 from the germline V gene are SGHAT and FQNNGV. The CDR3 protein is CASNSGTGRTYEQYF. The CDR3, as DNA: TGTGCTAGCAACTCGGGGACAGGCCGGACCTACGAGCAGTACTTT.

As concerns this clonotype: Possible read error: a much larger clone is one base away. This chain connects TRBV6-5 to TRBJ2-1; maybe TRBD1 (6 bases). V was trimmed by 5 bases and J by 9 bases, leaving 23 bases between them. This CDR3 contains 16 residues. CDR1 and CDR2 from the germline V gene are MNHEY and SVGAGI. CDR3 in DNA: TGTGCCAGCAGTCCCACGTCCGGGACATGGGGCTCTGAGCAGTTCTTC. Its protein product is CASSPTSGTWGSEQFF.

Of note for this clonotype: This sequence may be a read error, since a much larger clone differs from it by one base. The conserved final phenylalanine or tryptophan is absent from the CDR3, which likely points to a read error. The rearrangement links TRBV30 to TRBJ1-2, with a weak D call TRBD1 (6 bases). Germline lookup yields CDR1 GTSNPN and CDR2 SVGIG (reference sequence). Trimming pared 7 bases from V and 5 bases from J, leaving 11 bases between. The CDR3 is made up of 11 amino acids. The CDR3 is CAYPRGYGYTL. The CDR3, as DNA: TGTGCCTACCCTAGGGGGTATGGCTACACCCTC.

The table lists this clonotype with a count of one. The CDR3 DNA reads TGTGCCAGCAGCCTATCGGGAGGGCCTGCAGTTGAACAGTTCTTC. Translated: CASSLSGGPAVEQFF. This chain joins TRBV6-1 and TRBJ2-1; 8 bases match TRBD2. V trimming: 6 bases; J trimming: 13 bases; junction bases outside the gene matches: 17. CDR3 size: 15 residues. CDR1 is MNHNS, CDR2 SASEGT, per germline.